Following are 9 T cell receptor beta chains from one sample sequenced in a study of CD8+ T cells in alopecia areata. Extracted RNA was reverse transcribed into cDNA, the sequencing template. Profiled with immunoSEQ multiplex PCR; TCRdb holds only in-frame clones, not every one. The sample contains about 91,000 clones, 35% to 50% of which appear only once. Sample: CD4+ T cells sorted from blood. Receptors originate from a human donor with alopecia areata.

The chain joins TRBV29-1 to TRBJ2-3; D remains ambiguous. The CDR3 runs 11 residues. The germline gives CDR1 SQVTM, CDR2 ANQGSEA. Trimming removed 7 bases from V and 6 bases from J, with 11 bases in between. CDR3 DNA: TGCAGCGCCCGGTATTCGGATACGCAGTATTTT. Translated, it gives CSARYSDTQYF.

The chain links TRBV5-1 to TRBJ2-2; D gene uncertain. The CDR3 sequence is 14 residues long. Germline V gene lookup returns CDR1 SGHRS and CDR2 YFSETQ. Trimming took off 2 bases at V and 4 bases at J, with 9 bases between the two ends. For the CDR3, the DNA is TGCGCCAGCAGCTTTAGCAGTCTCACCGGGGAGCTGTTTTTT. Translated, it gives CASSFSSLTGELFF. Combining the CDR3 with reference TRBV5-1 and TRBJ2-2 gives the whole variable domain KAGVTQTPRYLIKTRGQQVTLSCSPISGHRSVSWYQQTPGQGLQFLFEYFSETQRNKGNFPGRFSGRQFSNSRSEMNVSTLELGDSALYLCASSFSSLTGELFFGEGSRLTVL.

DNA of the CDR3: TGTGCCAGCAGTTCCAACGTGGAGACCCAGTACTTC. Its protein product is CASSSNVETQYF. The chain combines TRBV28 with TRBJ2-5, with D hard to call. The CDR3 is 12 amino acids. V lost 4 bases to trimming and J lost 5 bases, with 8 bases between them. Germline CDR1 MDHEN, CDR2 SYDVKM.

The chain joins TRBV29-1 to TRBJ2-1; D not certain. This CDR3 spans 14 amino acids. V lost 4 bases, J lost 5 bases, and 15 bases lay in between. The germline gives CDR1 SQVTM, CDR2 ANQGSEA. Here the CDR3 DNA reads TGCAGCGTTGCCAGCACGAAACGGGACAATGAGCAGTTCTTC. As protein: CSVASTKRDNEQFF.

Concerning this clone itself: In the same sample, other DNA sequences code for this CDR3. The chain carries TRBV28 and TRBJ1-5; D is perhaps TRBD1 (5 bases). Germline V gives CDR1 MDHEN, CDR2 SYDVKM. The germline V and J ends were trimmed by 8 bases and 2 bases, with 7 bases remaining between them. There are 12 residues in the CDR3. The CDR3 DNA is TGTGCCAGCGGCAGGGGCAATCAGCCCCAGCATTTT. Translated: CASGRGNQPQHF.

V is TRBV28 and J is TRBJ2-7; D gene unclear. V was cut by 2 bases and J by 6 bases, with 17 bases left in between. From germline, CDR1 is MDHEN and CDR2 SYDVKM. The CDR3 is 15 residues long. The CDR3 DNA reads TGTGCCAGCAGTTTACGCGGCAGCGTAGGCGGCGAGCAGTACTTC. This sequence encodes CASSLRGSVGGEQYF.

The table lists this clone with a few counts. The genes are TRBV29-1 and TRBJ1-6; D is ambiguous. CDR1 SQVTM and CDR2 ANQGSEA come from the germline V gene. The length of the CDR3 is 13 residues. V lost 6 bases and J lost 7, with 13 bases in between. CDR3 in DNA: TGCAGCGTGGGCACGGTAGAGAATTCACCCCTCCACTTT. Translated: CSVGTVENSPLHF.

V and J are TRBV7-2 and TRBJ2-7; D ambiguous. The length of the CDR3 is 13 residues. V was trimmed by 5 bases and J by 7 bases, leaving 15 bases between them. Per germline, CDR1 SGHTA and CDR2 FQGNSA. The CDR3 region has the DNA TGTGCCAGCAGCCACGGACGGAGAGGAGAGCAGTACTTC. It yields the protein CASSHGRRGEQYF.

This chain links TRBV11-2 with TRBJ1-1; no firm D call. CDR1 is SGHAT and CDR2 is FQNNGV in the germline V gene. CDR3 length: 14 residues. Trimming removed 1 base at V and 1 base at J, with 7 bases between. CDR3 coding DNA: TGTGCCAGCAGCTTAGTACGAGGGAACACTGAAGCTTTCTTT. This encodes CASSLVRGNTEAFF.